Listed here are 10 T cell receptor beta chains from one sample, sequenced in a study of shared clonotypes between healthy human individuals. TCRdb keeps only in-frame clones here, not all; method: immunoSEQ multiplex PCR. Of about 1,500,000 clones in the sample, roughly 96% were seen once. Sequences were obtained from naive CD4+ T cells sorted from blood. Subset meaning: CD45RA+ positively selected. The source is a man in his thirties or forties in good health.

The chain is built from TRBV5-5 and TRBJ2-7, with D possibly being TRBD1 (5 bases). Trimming removed 0 bases at V and 2 bases at J, with 12 bases between. The CDR3 runs to 15 residues. Germline V gene sequence: CDR1 SGHKS, CDR2 YYEKEE (reference sequence). In nucleotides, the CDR3 is TGTGCCAGCAGCTTGGAGCTGGACATGACCTACGAGCAGTACTTC. Its translation: CASSLELDMTYEQYF. Together with reference TRBV5-5 and TRBJ2-7, the CDR3 gives the full variable domain: DAGVTQSPTHLIKTRGQQVTLRCSPISGHKSVSWYQQVLGQGPQFIFQYYEKEERGRGNFPDRFSARQFPNYSSELNVNALLLGDSALYLCASSLELDMTYEQYFGPGTRLTVT.

V and J are TRBV28 and TRBJ2-7, with 7 bases that match TRBD2. The CDR3 covers 14 residues. The V segment lost 2 bases and the J segment 0 bases; nucleotides outside the gene matches: 1. Germline V CDR1 and CDR2: MDHEN, SYDVKM. CDR3 loop: CASSLSGNSYEQYF. The CDR3 DNA reads as TGTGCCAGCAGTTTAAGCGGGAACTCCTACGAGCAGTACTTC.

CDR3 sequence reads: CAWSACLGFCPQHF. The CDR3 DNA follows: TGTGCCTGGAGTGCCTGCCTCGGGTTTTGTCCCCAGCATTTT. The genes are TRBV30 and TRBJ1-5; no clear D gene. The CDR3 consists of 14 residues. Per the germline V gene, CDR1 is GTSNPN and CDR2 is SVGIG (reference sequence). V gave up 1 base and J gave up 10 bases, with 17 bases separating them.

The chain has TRBV28 and TRBJ2-2; TRBD2 matches at 7 bases. The CDR3 is 16 residues long. V dropped 1 base and J dropped 6; count of bases not matched to a gene: 8. Germline CDR1 is MDHEN and CDR2 is SYDVKM. The CDR3 coding sequence is TGTGCCAGCAGTTTATTTCCCCGGGGGGTGTCCGGGGAGCTGTTTTTT. This sequence encodes CASSLFPRGVSGELFF.

The chain has TRBV2 and TRBJ2-3, with D perhaps matching TRBD2 (5 bases). Trimming pared 4 bases from V and 1 base from J, leaving 9 bases between. From germline, CDR1 is SNHLY and CDR2 FYNNEI. The CDR3 runs 14 residues. CDR3 sequence: CASSALRGTDTQYF. As DNA, the CDR3 is TGTGCCAGCAGTGCCCTGCGGGGCACAGATACGCAGTATTTT.

The chain combines TRBV6-6 with TRBJ2-5, with a tentative D call TRBD2 (6 bases). Per the germline V gene, CDR1 is MNHNY and CDR2 is SVGAGI (reference sequence). This CDR3 comprises 14 residues. V lost 2 bases and J lost 5, with 12 bases in between. The CDR3 coding sequence is TGTGCCAGCAGTTACATTACTAGCCGTGAGACCCAGTACTTC. It encodes CASSYITSRETQYF.

J is TRBJ1-5 and V is TRBV28, with no clear D. In germline, CDR1 is MDHEN, CDR2 SYDVKM. The V gene lost 5 bases and the J gene lost 8 bases, with 16 bases spanning the gap. The CDR3 totals 14 residues. The CDR3 region has the DNA TGTGCCAGCAGTCTGAGGTCTTATGTCAAGCCCCAGCATTTT. It specifies CASSLRSYVKPQHF.

The chain uses TRBV18 and TRBJ1-1; D possibly corresponds to TRBD1 (6 bases). This CDR3 is 14 amino acids long. Germline V lookup: CDR1 KGHSH, CDR2 LQKENI. Trimming took off 4 bases at V and 6 bases at J, with 15 bases between the two ends. The CDR3 reads CASSLSRGGAEAFF. CDR3 DNA sequence: TGTGCCAGCTCACTGAGCAGGGGAGGGGCTGAAGCTTTCTTT.

The rearrangement uses TRBV19 and TRBJ2-4; no firm D call. The CDR3 is 16 residues long. Germline lookup yields CDR1 LNHDA and CDR2 SQIVND (reference sequence). V lost 3 bases to trimming and J lost 0 bases, with 12 bases between them. The CDR3 nucleotides read TGTGCCAGTAGTATCACAACCTCGGTAGCCAAAAACATTCAGTACTTC. Residues: CASSITTSVAKNIQYF.

J is TRBJ2-3 and V is TRBV7-9, with 14 bases that match TRBD2. Unmatched junction bases numbered 10, after V lost 5 bases and J lost 3 bases. The CDR3 runs to 18 residues. Germline loops: CDR1 SEHNR, CDR2 FQNEAQ (reference sequence). CDR3 nucleotides: TGTGCCAGCAGCCACCGGCGACTAGCGGGAGGGAGGACAGATACGCAGTATTTT. It specifies CASSHRRLAGGRTDTQYF.